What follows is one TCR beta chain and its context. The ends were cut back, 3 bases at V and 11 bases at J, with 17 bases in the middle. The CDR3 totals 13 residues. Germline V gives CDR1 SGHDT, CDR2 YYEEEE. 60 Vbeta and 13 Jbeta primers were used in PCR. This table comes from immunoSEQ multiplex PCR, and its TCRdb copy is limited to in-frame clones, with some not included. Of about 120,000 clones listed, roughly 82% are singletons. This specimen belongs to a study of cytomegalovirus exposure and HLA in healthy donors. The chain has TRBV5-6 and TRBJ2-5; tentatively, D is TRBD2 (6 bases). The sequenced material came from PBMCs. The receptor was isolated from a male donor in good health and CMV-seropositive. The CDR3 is CASSWEQGGEQYF. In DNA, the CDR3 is TGTGCCAGCAGCTGGGAGCAGGGAGGAGAGCAGTACTTC.